The present TCR beta chain was sequenced within a study of identifying expanded T cells in peripheral blood. Study-wide results and caveats: Clone count variance between approximately two-week samples rose with total template count. Technical replicates showed around 1.3 changed clones; around 2 weeks 15 to 20; four weeks 19.

During the collection period, no donor immune events like infections were recorded. The table lists this clone with a few counts. Antigen specificity is unknown. Generated by immunoSEQ multiplex PCR, the TCRdb table keeps only in-frame clones and is missing some. The data hold around 66,000 clones, with around 87% observed a single time. The V and J ends lost 4 bases and 5 bases, in that order; junction bases with no gene match: 1. In germline, CDR1 is MNHNS, CDR2 SASEGT. CDR3 size: 13 residues. The sequence was collected from a person aged 18 to 75 in good health. This sequence joins TRBV6-1 and TRBJ2-2, with TRBD1 matching over 7 bases. Sequenced sample: blood. The CDR3 bases are TGTGCCAGCAGTGGACAGGGAACCGGGGAGCTGTTTTTT. Translated: CASSGQGTGELFF.